This T cell receptor (beta chain) was retrieved from a study of long-term antiretroviral therapy in people with HIV. With survey level as its setting, the immunoSEQ assay was v3.0. Libraries were prepared by immunoSEQ multiplex PCR; TCRdb keeps only in-frame clonotypes and omits some of them. The sample includes tens of thousands of clones, about 90% of them seen just once. V was shortened by 0 bases and J by 6 bases, with 14 bases between the two germline ends. Germline values: CDR1 LGHNA, CDR2 YSLEER. The CDR3 length is 15 residues. The sequenced sample was unsorted PBMCs, obtained 1.2 years after starting antiretroviral therapy. The sequence was collected from a woman aged 50 to 65 with HIV. V is TRBV4-3 and J is TRBJ1-1; D is unclear. The CDR3 sequence is CASSQDRTGVPEAFF. CDR3 nucleotides: TGCGCCAGCAGCCAAGATCGGACCGGGGTACCTGAAGCTTTCTTT.